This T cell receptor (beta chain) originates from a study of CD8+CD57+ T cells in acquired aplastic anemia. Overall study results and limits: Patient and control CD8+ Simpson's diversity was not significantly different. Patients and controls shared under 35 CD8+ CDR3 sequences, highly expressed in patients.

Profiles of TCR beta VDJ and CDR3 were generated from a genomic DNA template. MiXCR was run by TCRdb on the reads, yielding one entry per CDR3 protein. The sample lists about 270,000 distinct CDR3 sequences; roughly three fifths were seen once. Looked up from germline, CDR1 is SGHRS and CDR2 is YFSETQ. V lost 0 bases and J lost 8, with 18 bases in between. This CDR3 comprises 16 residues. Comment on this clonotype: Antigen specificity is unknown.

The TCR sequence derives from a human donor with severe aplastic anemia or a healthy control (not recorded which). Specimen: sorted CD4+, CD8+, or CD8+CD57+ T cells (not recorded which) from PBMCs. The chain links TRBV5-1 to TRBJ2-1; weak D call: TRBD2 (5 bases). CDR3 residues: CASSLEGGQVNDEQFF. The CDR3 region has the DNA TGCGCCAGCAGCTTGGAAGGAGGTCAGGTGAACGATGAGCAGTTCTTC.